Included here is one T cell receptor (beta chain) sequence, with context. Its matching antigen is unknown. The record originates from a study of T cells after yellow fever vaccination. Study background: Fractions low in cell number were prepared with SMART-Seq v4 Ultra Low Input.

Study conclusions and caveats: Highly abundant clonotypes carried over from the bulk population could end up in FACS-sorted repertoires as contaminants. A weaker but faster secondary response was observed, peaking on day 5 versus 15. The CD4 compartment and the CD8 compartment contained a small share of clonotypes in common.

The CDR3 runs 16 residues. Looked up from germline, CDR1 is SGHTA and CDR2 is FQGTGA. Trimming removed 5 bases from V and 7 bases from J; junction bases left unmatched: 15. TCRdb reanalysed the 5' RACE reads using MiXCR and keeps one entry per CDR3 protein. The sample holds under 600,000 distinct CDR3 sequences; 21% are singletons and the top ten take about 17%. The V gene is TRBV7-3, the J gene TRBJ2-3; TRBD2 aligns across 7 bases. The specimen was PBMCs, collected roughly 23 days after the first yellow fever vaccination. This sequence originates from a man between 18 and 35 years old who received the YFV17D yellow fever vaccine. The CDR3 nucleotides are TGTGCCAGCAGCCCCTCGTCTAGCGGACCCACGTATACGCAGTATTTT. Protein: CASSPSSSGPTYTQYF.